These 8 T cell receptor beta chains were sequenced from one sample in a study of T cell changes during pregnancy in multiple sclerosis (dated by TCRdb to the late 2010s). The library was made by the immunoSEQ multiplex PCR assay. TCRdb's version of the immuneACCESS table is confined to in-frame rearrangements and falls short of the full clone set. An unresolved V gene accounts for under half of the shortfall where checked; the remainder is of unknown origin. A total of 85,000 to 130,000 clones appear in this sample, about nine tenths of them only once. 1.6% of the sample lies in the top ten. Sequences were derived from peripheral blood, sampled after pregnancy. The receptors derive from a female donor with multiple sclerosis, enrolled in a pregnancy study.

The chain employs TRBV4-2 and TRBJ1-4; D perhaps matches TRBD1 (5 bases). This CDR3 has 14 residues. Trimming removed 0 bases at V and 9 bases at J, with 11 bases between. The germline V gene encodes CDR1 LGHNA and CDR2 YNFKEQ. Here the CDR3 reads CASSQDRGGQKLFF. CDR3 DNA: TGTGCCAGCAGCCAAGATCGCGGGGGACAAAAACTGTTTTTT.

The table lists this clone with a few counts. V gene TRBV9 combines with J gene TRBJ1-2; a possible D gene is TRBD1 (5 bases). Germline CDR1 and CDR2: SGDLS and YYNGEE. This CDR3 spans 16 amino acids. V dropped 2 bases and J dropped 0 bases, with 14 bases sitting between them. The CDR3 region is CASSVDSALTNYGYTF. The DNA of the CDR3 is TGTGCCAGCAGCGTCGACAGTGCCCTCACTAACTATGGCTACACCTTC.

The CDR3 DNA reads TGTGCCAGCAGTTCGATGGGGGCTTACGGTGGCTACACCTTC. Translated: CASSSMGAYGGYTF. This chain links TRBV5-8 with TRBJ1-2; TRBD1 might be the D (6 bases). The CDR3 spans 14 residues. The germline V gene encodes CDR1 SGHTS and CDR2 YDEGEE. Deletions cut 5 bases from V and 7 bases from J, with 18 bases between.

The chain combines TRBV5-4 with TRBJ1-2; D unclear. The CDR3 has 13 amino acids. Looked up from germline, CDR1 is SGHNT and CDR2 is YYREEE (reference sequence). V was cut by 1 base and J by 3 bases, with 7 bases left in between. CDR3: CASSLLSDYGYTF. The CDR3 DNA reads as TGTGCCAGCAGCTTGCTTTCGGACTATGGCTACACCTTC.

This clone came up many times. The CDR3 DNA reads TGTGCCTGGAGTGTCCGGACTACTGAAGCTTTCTTT. Protein: CAWSVRTTEAFF. The V gene is TRBV30, the J gene TRBJ1-1; D is uncertain. The CDR3 has 12 residues. Deletions cut 0 bases from V and 5 bases from J, with 7 bases between. CDR1 and CDR2 (germline): GTSNPN, SVGIG (reference sequence). The whole variable domain, remainder taken from reference TRBV30 and TRBJ1-1, is SQTIHQWPATLVQPVGSPLSLECTVEGTSNPNLYWYRQAAGRGLQLLFYSVGIGQISSEVPQNLSASRPQDRQFILSSKKLLLSDSGFYLCAWSVRTTEAFFGQGTRLTVV.

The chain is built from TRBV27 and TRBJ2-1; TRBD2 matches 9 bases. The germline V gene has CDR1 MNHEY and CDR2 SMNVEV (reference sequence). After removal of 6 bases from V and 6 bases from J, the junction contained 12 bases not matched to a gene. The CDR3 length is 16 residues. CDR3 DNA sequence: TGTGCCAGCAGCAAGAATCCGGGACTAGCTTTCAATGAGCAGTTCTTC. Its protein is CASSKNPGLAFNEQFF.

The CDR3 sequence: CASSEVAPGRGNEQFF. The CDR3 coding sequence is TGCGCCAGCAGTGAGGTGGCCCCTGGAAGGGGCAATGAGCAGTTCTTC. The chain uses TRBV10-1 and TRBJ2-1, with D perhaps TRBD1 (5 bases). Trimming left V 2 bases short and J 6 bases short, with 17 bases between. CDR1 WNHNN and CDR2 SYGVQD come from the germline V gene (reference sequence). The CDR3 has 16 amino acids.

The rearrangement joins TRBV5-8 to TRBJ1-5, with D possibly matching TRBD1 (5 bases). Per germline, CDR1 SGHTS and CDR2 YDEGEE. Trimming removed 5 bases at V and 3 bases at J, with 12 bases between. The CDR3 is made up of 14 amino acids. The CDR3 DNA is TGTGCCAGCAGTGTCCGGGGGATCAATCAGCCCCAGCATTTT. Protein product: CASSVRGINQPQHF.